The clone carrying this TCR beta chain was counted only a few times. Its antigen is undetermined. Trimming took 2 bases from V and 6 from J, leaving 11 bases between them. The germline V gene has CDR1 SGHKS and CDR2 YYEKEE (reference sequence). This CDR3 has 14 residues. By 5'RACE template switching, TCR cDNA was produced, with a universal primer site and UMIs added in the process. One entry per CDR3 protein, called by TCRdb with MiXCR from the 5' RACE reads. The sample consists of under 400,000 distinct CDR3 sequences, more than 9% of them appearing once. This sample was taken from a study of T cells after yellow fever vaccination. Across the whole study: It was SMART-Seq v4 Ultra Low Input that prepared the fractions with low cell numbers. Study-wide results and caveats: Primary-vaccination clones mostly resurfaced post-booster (approximately 96% CD4, approximately 87% CD8). Weaker overall, the secondary response nonetheless peaked faster (day 5 versus 15).

Sequenced material: PBMCs, taken on the day of the first yellow fever vaccination. The chain uses TRBV5-5 and TRBJ2-2; no firm D call. The clonotype was recovered from a man in his late teens or twenties who received the YFV17D yellow fever vaccine. CDR3 nucleotide sequence: TGTGCCAGCAGCTTAGGGAATTGGGCCGGGGAGCTGTTTTTT. Residues: CASSLGNWAGELFF.